These 30 T cell receptor beta chains came from one sample sequenced in a study of cytomegalovirus exposure and HLA in healthy donors. With 60 Vbeta and 13 Jbeta primers, the PCR was carried out. TCRdb's table, derived via immunoSEQ multiplex PCR, lists solely in-frame clones and lacks some. Among around 160,000 clones listed, 65% to 70% were seen once. Specimen: PBMCs. Receptors were obtained from a woman younger than 30 in good health and CMV-seropositive.

V and J are TRBV9 and TRBJ1-2; no clear D. The CDR3 is made up of 14 amino acids. Trimming removed 4 bases from V and 2 bases from J, with 12 bases in between. Per germline, CDR1 SGDLS and CDR2 YYNGEE. The CDR3 sequence: CASSSGTLNYGYTF. The CDR3 DNA follows: TGTGCCAGCAGCTCAGGAACCTTAAACTATGGCTACACCTTC. Drawing the rest from reference TRBV9 and TRBJ1-2, the complete variable domain is DSGVTQTPKHLITATGQRVTLRCSPRSGDLSVYWYQQSLDQGLQFLIQYYNGEERAKGNILERFSAQQFPDLHSELNLSSLELGDSALYFCASSSGTLNYGYTFGSGTRLTVV.

V and J are TRBV9 and TRBJ2-3, with TRBD1 as a possible D gene (5 bases). The CDR3 length is 14 residues. Per the germline V gene, CDR1 is SGDLS and CDR2 is YYNGEE. Trimming cost V 6 bases and J 1 base, with 12 bases left between them. The CDR3: CASKRGGGTDTQYF. The CDR3 DNA follows: TGTGCCAGCAAAAGGGGCGGAGGCACAGATACGCAGTATTTT.

The chain combines TRBV15 with TRBJ2-3; 8 bases map to TRBD1. Looked up from germline, CDR1 is LNHNV and CDR2 is YYDKDF (reference sequence). V lost 5 bases to trimming and J lost 7 bases; unmatched junction nucleotides: 8. The CDR3 has 14 amino acids. The CDR3 DNA sequence: TGTGCCACCAGCCCTCCCTCAGGGGGCAATACGCAGTATTTT. Translation: CATSPPSGGNTQYF. Full variable domain (missing parts from reference TRBV15 and TRBJ2-3): DAMVIQNPRYQVTQFGKPVTLSCSQTLNHNVMYWYQQKSSQAPKLLFHYYDKDFNNEADTPDNFQSRRPNTSFCFLDIRSPGLGDTAMYLCATSPPSGGNTQYFGPGTRLTVL.

This clone was found a few times. The chain recombines TRBV9 with TRBJ1-2; 9 bases line up with TRBD1. Germline-derived CDR1 and CDR2 are SGDLS and YYNGEE. V lost 4 bases to trimming and J lost 1 base; unmatched junction nucleotides: 14. This CDR3 has 18 amino acids. CDR3 coding DNA: TGTGCCAGCAGCCTCGACGAGGTTCCGGGACAGGGTAACTATGGCTACACCTTC. Its translation: CASSLDEVPGQGNYGYTF.

The chain recombines TRBV27 with TRBJ2-7; D is possibly TRBD1 (5 bases). The V and J ends lost 4 bases and 5 bases respectively, with 15 bases between them. The CDR3 contains 14 residues. Germline V gene sequence: CDR1 MNHEY, CDR2 SMNVEV (reference sequence). The CDR3 DNA reads as TGTGCCAGCAGTTCGCGGTGGCAGGGCAACGAGCAGTACTTC. It translates to CASSSRWQGNEQYF.

With regard to this clone: One end of the junction varies from germline; a read error may be responsible. Other DNA sequences of this sample code for an identical CDR3. The chain links TRBV9 to TRBJ2-3, with D possibly being TRBD1 or TRBD2 (5 bases each). There are 14 residues in the CDR3. CDR1 and CDR2 (germline): SGDLS, YYNGEE. CDR3 sequence (DNA): TGTGCCAGTAGCGTAGCAGGGCACACAGATACGCAGTATTTT. Amino acid sequence: CASSVAGHTDTQYF.

This clone was recorded a few times. As DNA, the CDR3 is TGTGCCAGCAGTGACCGGGACTACGAGCAGTACTTC. Encoded protein: CASSDRDYEQYF. J is TRBJ2-7 and V is TRBV25-1, with D perhaps matching TRBD2 (5 bases). CDR3 size: 12 residues. Deletions cut 3 bases from V and 3 bases from J, with 6 bases between. Germline V CDR1 and CDR2: MGHDK, SYGVNS.

The chain employs TRBV19 and TRBJ1-2; unclear D gene. The CDR3 has 14 amino acids. Germline lookup yields CDR1 LNHDA and CDR2 SQIVND (reference sequence). The germline V and J ends were trimmed by 6 bases and 4 bases, with 15 bases remaining between them. The CDR3 loop is CASRPTDFIYGYTF. The CDR3 DNA is TGTGCCAGTAGACCGACCGACTTTATCTATGGCTACACCTTC.

V is TRBV6-6 and J is TRBJ2-7, with TRBD2 identical over 9 bases. The CDR3 extends over 15 amino acids. Germline CDR1 is MNHNY and CDR2 is SVGAGI (reference sequence). The ends lost 0 bases at V and 2 bases at J; junction bases unmatched: 2. The CDR3 is CASSYSLAGTYEQYF. The CDR3 coding sequence is TGTGCCAGCAGTTACTCCCTAGCGGGAACCTACGAGCAGTACTTC.

This clone has only one observation. The chain combines TRBV6-1 with TRBJ2-5; a possible D gene is TRBD2 (5 bases). The CDR3 spans 15 residues. Trimming removed 3 bases at V and 4 bases at J, with 15 bases between. CDR1 and CDR2 from the germline V gene are MNHNS and SASEGT. The CDR3 coding sequence is TGTGCCAGCAGTGAGGTCACTAGTCGGCGAGAGACCCAGTACTTC. Its translation is CASSEVTSRRETQYF.

The chain has TRBV7-3 and TRBJ2-3; 14 bases align to TRBD2. The CDR3 spans 19 residues. The V and J ends lost 6 bases and 1 base, in that order; junction bases with no gene match: 12. Looked up from germline, CDR1 is SGHTA and CDR2 is FQGTGA. Here the CDR3 reads CASSYYAGTSGGRTDTQYF. The DNA of the CDR3 is TGTGCCAGCAGTTATTACGCCGGGACTAGCGGGGGCCGCACAGATACGCAGTATTTT.

This chain uses TRBV9 with TRBJ2-5; TRBD1 is a possible D gene (5 bases). Deletions cut 0 bases from V and 5 bases from J, with 14 bases between. The CDR3 loop spans 15 amino acids. Germline V gene data show CDR1 as SGDLS and CDR2 as YYNGEE. In DNA form, the CDR3 reads TGTGCCAGCAGCGTAGAGGACACCCCCGGGGAGACCCAGTACTTC. Protein sequence: CASSVEDTPGETQYF.

The gene calls are TRBV7-2 and TRBJ2-7; TRBD2 matches 8 bases. CDR3 length: 17 residues. In germline, CDR1 is SGHTA, CDR2 FQGNSA. Trimming removed 5 bases from V and 4 bases from J; junction bases left unmatched: 16. Here the CDR3 DNA reads TGTGCCAGCAGCGCACTTCGAGGGGGGACTAGGGATTACGAGCAGTACTTC. Protein sequence: CASSALRGGTRDYEQYF.

In its sample, this clone was seen a few times. The rearrangement uses TRBV27 and TRBJ2-7; TRBD1 matches at 10 bases. The CDR3 covers 15 residues. After removal of 2 bases from V and 2 bases from J, the junction contained 3 bases not matched to a gene. CDR1 MNHEY and CDR2 SMNVEV come from the germline V gene (reference sequence). The CDR3 is CASSLIGQGAYEQYF. CDR3 nucleotides: TGTGCCAGCAGTTTAATCGGACAGGGGGCCTACGAGCAGTACTTC.

This chain joins TRBV28 and TRBJ1-2, with TRBD1 identical over 7 bases. Germline CDR1 MDHEN, CDR2 SYDVKM. The CDR3 loop spans 12 amino acids. Trimming took 6 bases from V and 8 from J; bases not matched to a gene: 6. The CDR3 nucleotides read TGTGCCAGCAGCAAAGGGGGCGGAGGCTACACCTTC. Translating gives CASSKGGGGYTF.

The genes are TRBV6-1 and TRBJ2-7; 9 bases fit TRBD2. Losses at the gene ends were 4 bases for V and 5 bases for J; bases not matched to a gene: 12. The CDR3 runs 16 residues. CDR1 MNHNS and CDR2 SASEGT come from the germline V gene. The DNA for the CDR3 is TGTGCCAGCAGTGGGACGTTTAGCGGGAGAAGTGACGAGCAGTACTTC. Translating it yields CASSGTFSGRSDEQYF.

The CDR3: CASSHPSWDREGDTQYF. CDR3 coding DNA: TGTGCCAGCAGCCATCCCTCGTGGGACAGGGAGGGAGATACGCAGTATTTT. This chain links TRBV14 with TRBJ2-3; 9 bases align to TRBD1. After removal of 3 bases from V and 5 bases from J, the junction contained 12 bases not matched to a gene. CDR1 SGHDN and CDR2 FVKESK come from the germline V gene. The CDR3 has 17 amino acids.

The J gene is TRBJ1-1, the V gene TRBV30; D remains ambiguous. Trimming cost V 2 bases and J 4 bases, with 14 bases left between them. From germline, CDR1 is GTSNPN and CDR2 SVGIG (reference sequence). The length of the CDR3 is 14 residues. CDR3 nucleotide sequence: TGTGCCTGGAGTCGAGGGTTGACAAGCACTGAAGCTTTCTTT. This encodes CAWSRGLTSTEAFF.

The V and J genes are TRBV18 and TRBJ2-5, with D perhaps TRBD2 (6 bases). Germline V gene lookup returns CDR1 KGHSH and CDR2 LQKENI. V lost 4 bases to trimming and J lost 5 bases, with 14 bases between them. The CDR3 sequence is 14 residues long. CDR3 in amino acids: CASSLGSGTETQYF. DNA of the CDR3: TGTGCCAGCTCACTGGGTTCCGGGACTGAGACCCAGTACTTC.

The chain employs TRBV2 and TRBJ1-4; a possible D gene is TRBD1 (6 bases). CDR3 length equals 13 residues. Per the germline V gene, CDR1 is SNHLY and CDR2 is FYNNEI. Trimming removed 7 bases from V and 7 bases from J, with 13 bases in between. The chain's CDR3 is CASNLDSVEKLFF. The CDR3 nucleotides are TGTGCCAGCAACCTGGACAGCGTTGAAAAACTGTTTTTT.

This chain links TRBV19 with TRBJ1-4; the D is unclear. This CDR3 contains 14 residues. Germline CDR1 LNHDA, CDR2 SQIVND (reference sequence). V was clipped by 6 bases and J by 1 base, with 9 bases between them. CDR3 coding DNA: TGTGCCAGTAGGCCGTACATAACTAATGAAAAACTGTTTTTT. Translated, it gives CASRPYITNEKLFF.

This chain uses TRBV19 with TRBJ2-4, with 10 bases lining up with TRBD2. Germline V lookup: CDR1 LNHDA, CDR2 SQIVND (reference sequence). The CDR3 spans 15 residues. V gave up 7 bases and J gave up 8 bases; unmatched junction bases: 11. The CDR3 DNA follows: TGTGCCAGTATGGAGTTTACTAGCGGGAAGTACATTCAGTACTTC. It codes for CASMEFTSGKYIQYF.

This clone was seen a handful of times. The J gene is TRBJ1-1, the V gene TRBV2; D not certain. V was shortened by 6 bases and J by 6 bases, with 14 bases between the two germline ends. The CDR3 spans 13 residues. The germline gives CDR1 SNHLY, CDR2 FYNNEI. Here the CDR3 DNA reads TGTGCCAGCAGGAGAAAGGAGCGCTCTGAAGCTTTCTTT. Translating it yields CASRRKERSEAFF.

The V gene is TRBV9, the J gene TRBJ2-7, with D maybe TRBD2 (5 bases). Trimming left V 3 bases short and J 7 bases short, with 14 bases between. CDR3 length equals 13 residues. CDR1 and CDR2 from the germline V gene are SGDLS and YYNGEE. Here the CDR3 reads CASSAPPWREQYF. The CDR3 bases are TGTGCCAGCAGCGCTCCCCCTTGGAGGGAGCAGTACTTC.

The CDR3 spells CASRDRGHEQYF. CDR3 nucleotide sequence: TGTGCCAGTAGGGACAGGGGCCACGAGCAGTACTTC. The chain links TRBV19 to TRBJ2-7; TRBD1 matches at 9 bases. This CDR3 region has 12 residues. The junction had 2 bases not matched to a gene; V was cut back by 6 bases and J by 5 bases. Looked up from germline, CDR1 is LNHDA and CDR2 is SQIVND (reference sequence).

With respect to this clone: This same CDR3 is encoded by further DNA sequences in the sample. This sequence joins TRBV7-2 and TRBJ1-1; TRBD1 might be the D (5 bases). The CDR3 loop spans 15 amino acids. The V end lost 3 bases, the J end lost 0 bases, and 11 bases lay between the germline ends. The germline V gene encodes CDR1 SGHTA and CDR2 FQGNSA. CDR3 nucleotide sequence: TGTGCCAGCAGCTTGCAGGGCGCGATGAACACTGAAGCTTTCTTT. Protein product: CASSLQGAMNTEAFF.

This clone was picked up a small number of times. The chain joins TRBV25-1 to TRBJ1-1, with a tentative D call TRBD1 (5 bases). CDR3 length: 12 residues. Germline-derived CDR1 and CDR2 are MGHDK and SYGVNS. The V gene lost 9 bases and the J gene lost 4 bases, with 12 bases spanning the gap. The CDR3 reads CASGGGGTEAFF. The CDR3 region has the DNA TGTGCCAGTGGTGGGGGAGGCACTGAAGCTTTCTTT.

This clone was seen only a few times. The genes are TRBV7-8 and TRBJ2-2, with D tentatively TRBD2 (6 bases). This CDR3 region has 17 residues. Trimming removed 4 bases at V and 4 bases at J, with 19 bases between. CDR1 SGHVS and CDR2 FQNEAQ come from the germline V gene. The DNA for the CDR3 is TGTGCCAGCAGCTCCCGACCGGGACTCTTGCGCACCGGGGAGCTGTTTTTT. Its protein is CASSSRPGLLRTGELFF.

V usage is TRBV27 and J usage is TRBJ1-1; no clear D. The CDR3 consists of 13 residues. V gave up 3 bases and J gave up 0 bases, with 5 bases separating them. The V gene's germline CDR1 is MNHEY and CDR2 SMNVEV (reference sequence). Here the CDR3 DNA reads TGTGCCAGCAGTTTCAACTTGAACACTGAAGCTTTCTTT. Amino acids: CASSFNLNTEAFF.

This rearrangement joins TRBV5-1 to TRBJ2-7; 9 nucleotides match TRBD2. The germline V gene has CDR1 SGHRS and CDR2 YFSETQ. This CDR3 contains 16 residues. V dropped 5 bases and J dropped 0; count of bases not matched to a gene: 9. DNA for the CDR3: TGCGCCAGCAGGTGGCTAGCGGGACTCTCCTCCTACGAGCAGTACTTC. Protein: CASRWLAGLSSYEQYF. Filled out from reference TRBV5-1 and TRBJ2-7, the complete variable domain reads KAGVTQTPRYLIKTRGQQVTLSCSPISGHRSVSWYQQTPGQGLQFLFEYFSETQRNKGNFPGRFSGRQFSNSRSEMNVSTLELGDSALYLCASRWLAGLSSYEQYFGPGTRLTVT.